These 8 T cell receptor beta chains were all obtained from the same sample, sequenced in a study of T cells after yellow fever vaccination. TCRdb re-called the 5' RACE reads through MiXCR, storing one row per CDR3 protein. The sample has about 400,000 distinct CDR3 sequences, 9.5% to 13% seen once. The material sequenced was PBMCs, taken on the day of the first yellow fever vaccination. These receptors were obtained from a man younger than 35 who received the YFV17D yellow fever vaccine.

This clonotype appeared a few times. This chain links TRBV11-2 with TRBJ2-7; D might be TRBD2 (5 bases). This CDR3 is built from 15 residues. Looked up from germline, CDR1 is SGHAT and CDR2 is FQNNGV. Trimming removed 5 bases at V and 6 bases at J, with 20 bases between. The CDR3 sequence is CASSLGRGYSPEQYF. CDR3 sequence (DNA): TGTGCCAGCAGCCTCGGGCGAGGGTATAGTCCCGAGCAGTACTTC.

This rearrangement joins TRBV4-3 to TRBJ2-2; 9 bases are a match to TRBD1. This CDR3 spans 16 amino acids. The germline CDR1 and CDR2 sequences are LGHNA and YSLEER. After removal of 4 bases from V and 6 bases from J, the junction contained 9 bases not matched to a gene. CDR3 nucleotide sequence: TGCGCCAGCAGCCGCAATTGGGACAGGGTATCCGGGGAGCTGTTTTTT. Amino acids: CASSRNWDRVSGELFF.

This sequence joins TRBV19 and TRBJ2-3, with a possible D match to TRBD1 (5 bases). V was shortened by 7 bases and J by 2 bases, with 19 bases between the two germline ends. CDR1 and CDR2 (germline): LNHDA, SQIVND (reference sequence). The CDR3 spans 16 residues. CDR3 DNA: TGTGCCAGTACCTTAGGAGAAGGGGCCTTCACAGATACGCAGTATTTT. This gives the protein CASTLGEGAFTDTQYF.

This clonotype was counted a few times. The chain links TRBV4-2 to TRBJ2-3; no definite D call. The CDR3 sequence is 15 residues long. V lost 4 bases, J lost 0 bases, and 11 bases lay in between. CDR1 is LGHNA, CDR2 YNFKEQ, per germline. The CDR3: CASSLTWESTDTQYF. The CDR3, as DNA: TGTGCCAGCAGCCTTACCTGGGAAAGCACAGATACGCAGTATTTT.

In this sample, this clonotype turned up a few times. The genes are TRBV14 and TRBJ2-2, with D perhaps assigned TRBD1 or TRBD2 (5 bases each). V gave up 1 base and J gave up 5 bases, with 11 bases separating them. The germline V gene encodes CDR1 SGHDN and CDR2 FVKESK. The CDR3 has 15 residues. Here the CDR3 DNA reads TGTGCCAGCAGCCAAGTCGTCGGGACGACCGGGGAGCTGTTTTTT. The encoded protein is CASSQVVGTTGELFF.

This chain joins TRBV29-1 and TRBJ1-2, with 7 bases matching TRBD1. CDR1 and CDR2 from the germline V gene are SQVTM and ANQGSEA. The CDR3 extends over 15 amino acids. The V and J ends lost 6 bases and 1 base, in that order; junction bases with no gene match: 11. The CDR3, as DNA: TGCAGCGTCGATCCGACAGGGTGGGTTAACTATGGCTACACCTTC. It yields the protein CSVDPTGWVNYGYTF.

This sequence joins TRBV7-8 and TRBJ2-3, with D possibly matching TRBD1 (6 bases). CDR1 and CDR2 (germline): SGHVS, FQNEAQ. CDR3 length equals 15 residues. V dropped 5 bases and J dropped 0 bases, with 12 bases sitting between them. The CDR3 loop reads CASSEGGASTDTQYF. In DNA form, the CDR3 reads TGTGCCAGCAGCGAAGGGGGAGCTAGCACAGATACGCAGTATTTT.

V gene TRBV28 combines with J gene TRBJ1-1; TRBD1 matches 7 bases. After removal of 4 bases from V and 11 bases from J, the junction contained 10 bases not matched to a gene. The germline V gene encodes CDR1 MDHEN and CDR2 SYDVKM. The CDR3 spans 13 residues. CDR3 sequence reads: CASSYLDRLGAFF. CDR3 coding DNA: TGTGCCAGCAGTTACCTGGACAGGCTTGGGGCTTTCTTT.